Sequencing of this T cell receptor (beta chain) was carried out in a study of blood T cell repertoires in COVID-19. Produced via immunoSEQ multiplex PCR; TCRdb's table is partial and in-frame only. The sample yields almost 350,000 clones, around 90% seen once. This clone was recorded only once. V lost 1 base, J lost 8 bases, and 8 bases stayed unmatched. In germline, CDR1 is SGHVS, CDR2 FQNEAQ. This CDR3 is built from 15 residues. The receptor was derived from an older woman with COVID-19, enrolled during active disease. Source material: peripheral blood. The V call is TRBV7-8, the J call TRBJ2-4; TRBD2 matches 7 bases. The CDR3 nucleotides read TGTGCCAGCAGCTTAGACCGGACGGGAGGAGACATTCAGTACTTC. Residues: CASSLDRTGGDIQYF.